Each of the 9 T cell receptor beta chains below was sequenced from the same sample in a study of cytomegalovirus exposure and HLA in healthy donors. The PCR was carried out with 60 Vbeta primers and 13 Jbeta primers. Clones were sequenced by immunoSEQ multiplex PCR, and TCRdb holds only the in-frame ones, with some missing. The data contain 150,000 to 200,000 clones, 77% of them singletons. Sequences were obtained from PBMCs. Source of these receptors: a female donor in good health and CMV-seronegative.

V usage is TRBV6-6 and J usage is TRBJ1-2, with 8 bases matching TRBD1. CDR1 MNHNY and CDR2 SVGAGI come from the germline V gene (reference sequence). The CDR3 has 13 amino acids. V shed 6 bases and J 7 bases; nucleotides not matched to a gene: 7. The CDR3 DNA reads TGTGCCAGCAGCCCGGACAGGGAGGGTGGCTACACCTTC. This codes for CASSPDREGGYTF.

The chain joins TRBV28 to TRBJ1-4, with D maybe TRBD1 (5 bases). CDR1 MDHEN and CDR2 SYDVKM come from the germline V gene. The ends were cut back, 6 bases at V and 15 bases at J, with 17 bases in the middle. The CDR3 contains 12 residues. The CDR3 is CASSSGPIEVFF. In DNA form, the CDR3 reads TGTGCCAGCAGCTCAGGGCCGATTGAGGTGTTTTTT. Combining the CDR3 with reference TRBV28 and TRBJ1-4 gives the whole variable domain DVKVTQSSRYLVKRTGEKVFLECVQDMDHENMFWYRQDPGLGLRLIYFSYDVKMKEKGDIPEGYSVSREKKERFSLILESASTNQTSMYLCASSSGPIEVFFGSGTQLSVL.

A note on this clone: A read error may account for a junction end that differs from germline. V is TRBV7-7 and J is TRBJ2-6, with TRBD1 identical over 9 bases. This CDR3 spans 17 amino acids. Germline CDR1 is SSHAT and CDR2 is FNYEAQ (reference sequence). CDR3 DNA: TGTGCTAGCAGCTTAAGGACAGGGGCTTATGGGGCCAACGTCCTGACTTTC. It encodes CASSLRTGAYGANVLTF.

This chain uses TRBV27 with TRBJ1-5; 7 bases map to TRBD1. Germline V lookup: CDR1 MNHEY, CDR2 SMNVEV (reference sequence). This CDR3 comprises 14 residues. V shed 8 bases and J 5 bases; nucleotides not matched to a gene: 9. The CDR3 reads CASADRAEDQPQHF. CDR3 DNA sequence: TGTGCCAGCGCAGACAGGGCGGAGGATCAGCCCCAGCATTTT.

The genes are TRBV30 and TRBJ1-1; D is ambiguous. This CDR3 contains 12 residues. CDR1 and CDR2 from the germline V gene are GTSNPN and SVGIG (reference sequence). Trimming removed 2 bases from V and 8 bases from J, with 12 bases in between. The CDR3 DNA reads TGTGCCTGGAGTCGGACTGACCGAGAAGCTTTCTTT. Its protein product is CAWSRTDREAFF.

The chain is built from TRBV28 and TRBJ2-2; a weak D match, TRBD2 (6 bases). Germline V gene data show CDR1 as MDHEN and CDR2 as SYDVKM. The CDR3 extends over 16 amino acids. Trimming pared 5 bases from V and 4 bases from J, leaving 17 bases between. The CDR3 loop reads CASSGPGTRATGELFF. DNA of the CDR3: TGTGCCAGCAGTGGACCCGGGACTCGAGCCACCGGGGAGCTGTTTTTT.

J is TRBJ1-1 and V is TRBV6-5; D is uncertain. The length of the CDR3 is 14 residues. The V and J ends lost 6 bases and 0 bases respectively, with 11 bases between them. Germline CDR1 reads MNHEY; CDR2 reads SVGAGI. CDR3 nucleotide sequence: TGTGCCAGCAGATCACAGTGGTTGAACACTGAAGCTTTCTTT. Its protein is CASRSQWLNTEAFF.

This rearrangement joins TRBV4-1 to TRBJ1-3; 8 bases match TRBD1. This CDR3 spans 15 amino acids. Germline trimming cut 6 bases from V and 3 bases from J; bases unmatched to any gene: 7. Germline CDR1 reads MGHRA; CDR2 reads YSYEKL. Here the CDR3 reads CASRPGQADGNTIYF. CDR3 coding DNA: TGCGCCAGCAGGCCGGGACAGGCGGATGGAAACACCATATATTTT.

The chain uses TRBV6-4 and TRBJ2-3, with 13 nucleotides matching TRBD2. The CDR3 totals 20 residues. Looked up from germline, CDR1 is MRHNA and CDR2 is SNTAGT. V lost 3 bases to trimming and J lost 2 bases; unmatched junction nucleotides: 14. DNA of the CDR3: TGTGCCAGCAGTGAGTCCCGGACTAGCGGGAGAGGGGATGCCACAGATACGCAGTATTTT. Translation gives CASSESRTSGRGDATDTQYF.